This T cell receptor (beta chain) was recovered during a study of post-analysis software for immune sequencing data (dated by TCRdb to the mid-2010s). Background for the entire study: The recorded disease courses included relapsing-remitting, secondary progressive and progressive-relapsing multiple sclerosis, and some patients had no subtype annotation. The patient repertoires were compared against approximately twelve previously published healthy control repertoires obtained from donors aged 6 to 25 years. A subset of samples was prepared in parallel using single-end sample barcoding, then pooled and co-amplified after Illumina adapter ligation. What the research found in general, with its limitations: Several TRBV segments, including TRBV5-6, TRBV5-1 and TRBV20-1, were significantly more frequent in patients than controls. The multiple sclerosis patient group was slightly younger than the control group. Compared with controls, multiple sclerosis patients had significantly lower normalized Chao1 diversity, a finding suggesting substantial peripheral T-cell clonal expansion. Strong co-clustering of samples prepared in the same batch was shown by direct clustering with F measure, prompting a batch-effect correction.

The library was prepared using PCR. The sequencing machine was an Illumina HiSeq 2500. To reduce PCR and sequencing biases, unique molecular identifiers were incorporated into the TCR beta cDNA libraries. Every 1 to 10 million input T cells yielded roughly 0.5 million cDNA molecules, meaning each molecule approximated one T cell. The patient libraries were prepared and sequenced using the same protocol as the earlier healthy control dataset. Samples belonging to the same batch were prepared together, multiplexed and sequenced on a shared HiSeq lane. The published analysis was carried out like this. MIGEC was used to process the raw barcoded reads, and molecular identifier groups with only a single read were discarded before consensus assembly and CDR3 extraction. Clonotype tables were post-analysed with VDJtools, and diversity was normalized by down-sampling all datasets to the smallest sample size. In repertoire overlap clustering, CDR3 amino acid sequences, but not nucleotide sequences, were matched to correct batch-related cross-sample contamination. The public reads were run again by TCRdb, first through fastp at Q25 and then through MiXCR, and only productive beta chains were kept. Each entry merges the rows of one CDR3 protein and shows their most common DNA and genes. For this entry, the V and J calls and clone size follow TCRdb and not the study's own pipeline. The sample profile shows a few hundred thousand distinct CDR3 sequences; 30% to 40% of them were found once. The ten largest clones add up to approximately 5.4% of the sample.

Reading the germline V gene gives CDR1 MGHRA and CDR2 YSYEKL. Inclusive of the bounding cysteine and phenylalanine, the CDR3 is 18 residues long. Of all the DNA, just the CDR3 is kept, 54 bases in frame from base 1. V ends up 4 bases short and J 8 bases short, with an unmatched junction base count of 19. To demonstrate the VDJtools post-analysis software, TCR beta repertoires were profiled from the peripheral blood of more than ten young patients with multiple sclerosis. Multiple sclerosis patients were children and adolescents aged roughly 6 to 17 years. A remark on this clonotype: Its antigen specificity is not known. No quality values exist for individual bases; no much larger clone is one base distant.

Sequenced: blood. This receptor was taken from a girl aged 2-17 years with multiple sclerosis. The rearranged segments are TRBV4-1 and TRBJ2-1; TRBD2 aligns with 8 central bases. The DNA reads as follows: TGCGCCAGCAGCCGAGATCTCAGACGAGCGGGGGTTGAATATGAGCAGTTCTTC. This encodes CASSRDLRRAGVEYEQFF.